The clone carrying this TCR beta chain was counted only a few times. These data are taken from a study of patients and donors after allogeneic stem cell transplantation. One entry per CDR3 protein, called by TCRdb with MiXCR from the RT-PCR reads. Here the sample spans 84,000 or so distinct CDR3 sequences, roughly 52% being singletons. V was clipped by 1 base and J by 3 bases, with 12 bases between them. CDR1 is MDHEN, CDR2 SYDVKM, per germline. CDR3 length equals 15 residues. The material sequenced was blood, either unsorted or a sorted T cell fraction (not recorded which). This clonotype was sampled from a human donor who was either an allogeneic HSCT recipient or a stem cell or donor lymphocyte infusion donor (not recorded which). It is not recorded whose cells these are; they may come from a transplant donor. The gene calls are TRBV28 and TRBJ1-1, with no clear D. This chain's CDR3 is CASSLLRVGDTEAFF. The CDR3 DNA reads TGTGCCAGCAGTTTATTAAGGGTGGGTGACACTGAAGCTTTCTTT.